A selection of T cell receptor beta chains follows, all from one sample in a study of T cells in Graves' hyperthyroidism and ophthalmopathy. TCRdb independently ran MiXCR on the multiplex PCR reads; one entry per CDR3 protein. The sample includes approximately 600,000 distinct CDR3 sequences, approximately 15% seen only once; the top ten take around 7%. Sequencing was performed on blood. The receptors here all came from a woman in her late teens or twenties with Graves' ophthalmopathy. Each CDR3 is given with its conserved first and last residue. D genes are given only for firm matches. Size values are once, few and many counts, or a class for expanded clones, and some rows have none.

clone size: many
D gene: NA
V gene: TRBV12-3/TRBV12-4
J gene: TRBJ1-3
CDR3 protein: CASSLGPGSGNTIYF
CDR3 DNA: TGTGCCAGCAGTTTAGGCCCCGGCTCTGGAAACACCATATATTTT

clone size: NA
D gene: TRBD2
V gene: TRBV27
J gene: TRBJ2-3
CDR3 protein: CASSSPGLAGGGTDTQYF
CDR3 DNA: TGTGCCAGCAGCTCTCCCGGACTAGCGGGAGGGGGCACAGATACGCAGTATTTT

clone size: NA
D gene: NA
V gene: TRBV27
J gene: TRBJ2-1
CDR3 protein: CASRTEPSEQFF
CDR3 DNA: TGTGCCAGCAGAACCGAACCTTCTGAGCAGTTCTTC

clone size: many
D gene: TRBD2
V gene: TRBV6-1
J gene: TRBJ2-1
CDR3 protein: CASSLQRIVAGENEQFF
CDR3 DNA: TGTGCCAGCAGCCTACAACGGATCGTAGCGGGAGAGAATGAGCAGTTCTTC

clone size: few
D gene: TRBD1
V gene: TRBV5-1
J gene: TRBJ2-1
CDR3 protein: CASSRSTGGGYNGQFF
CDR3 DNA: TGCGCCAGCAGCAGATCCACAGGGGGCGGCTACAATGGGCAGTTCTTC

clone size: many
D gene: NA
V gene: TRBV7-9
J gene: TRBJ1-1
CDR3 protein: CASSYRGANTEAFF
CDR3 DNA: TGTGCCAGCAGCTACCGGGGGGCTAACACTGAAGCTTTCTTT

clone size: many
D gene: NA
V gene: TRBV20-1
J gene: TRBJ1-1
CDR3 protein: CSARDRGVDTEAFF
CDR3 DNA: TGCAGTGCTAGAGATCGAGGAGTGGACACTGAAGCTTTCTTT

clone size: many
D gene: TRBD1
V gene: TRBV30
J gene: TRBJ1-4
CDR3 protein: CAWSEGRGDEKLFF
CDR3 DNA: TGTGCCTGGAGTGAGGGCAGGGGGGACGAAAAACTGTTTTTT

clone size: many
D gene: NA
V gene: TRBV18
J gene: TRBJ1-1
CDR3 protein: CASAPGSYTEAFF
CDR3 DNA: TGTGCCAGCGCTCCAGGGTCTTACACTGAAGCTTTCTTT

clone size: NA
D gene: NA
V gene: TRBV7-9
J gene: TRBJ1-5
CDR3 protein: CASSLGSRGGNQPQHF
CDR3 DNA: TGTGCCAGCAGCTTAGGGTCCAGGGGAGGCAATCAGCCCCAGCATTTT

clone size: few
D gene: NA
V gene: TRBV4-2
J gene: TRBJ2-7
CDR3 protein: CASSQDAVSLTYEQYF
CDR3 DNA: TGTGCCAGCAGCCAAGACGCCGTCTCCCTTACCTACGAGCAGTACTTC

clone size: many
D gene: NA
V gene: TRBV11-2
J gene: TRBJ2-5
CDR3 protein: CASSYVGGETQYF
CDR3 DNA: TGTGCCAGCAGCTACGTAGGTGGGGAGACCCAGTACTTC

clone size: many
D gene: TRBD2
V gene: TRBV3-1
J gene: TRBJ2-5
CDR3 protein: CASSHSGRLLETQYF
CDR3 DNA: TGTGCCAGCAGCCATAGCGGGAGATTGTTAGAGACCCAGTACTTC

clone size: many
D gene: NA
V gene: TRBV2
J gene: TRBJ1-4
CDR3 protein: CASSVGPEKLFF
CDR3 DNA: TGTGCCAGCAGTGTCGGACCGGAAAAACTGTTTTTT

clone size: NA
D gene: TRBD1
V gene: TRBV10-3
J gene: TRBJ1-6
CDR3 protein: CAISEPGQGPSNSPLHF
CDR3 DNA: TGTGCCATCAGTGAGCCGGGACAGGGGCCCTCTAATTCACCCCTCCACTTT

clone size: many
D gene: NA
V gene: TRBV28
J gene: TRBJ1-3
CDR3 protein: CASSGSQGGGNTIYF
CDR3 DNA: TGTGCCAGCAGTGGATCACAGGGAGGTGGAAACACCATATATTTT

clone size: many
D gene: NA
V gene: TRBV14
J gene: TRBJ1-4
CDR3 protein: CASSLGANEKLFF
CDR3 DNA: TGTGCCAGCAGCCTGGGGGCTAATGAAAAACTGTTTTTT

clone size: few
D gene: TRBD1
V gene: TRBV30
J gene: TRBJ2-7
CDR3 protein: CAWSPGGKGARYEQYF
CDR3 DNA: TGTGCCTGGAGCCCTGGGGGCAAGGGGGCTCGGTACGAGCAGTACTTC

clone size: many
D gene: TRBD2
V gene: TRBV7-9
J gene: TRBJ2-1
CDR3 protein: CASSYPSGSGSSYNEQFF
CDR3 DNA: TGTGCCAGCAGCTACCCTAGCGGGAGTGGATCCTCGTACAATGAGCAGTTCTTC

clone size: few
D gene: TRBD1
V gene: TRBV24-1
J gene: TRBJ2-2
CDR3 protein: CATEGTGVTGELFF
CDR3 DNA: TGTGCCACCGAAGGGACAGGGGTCACCGGGGAGCTGTTTTTT

clone size: NA
D gene: NA
V gene: TRBV7-9
J gene: TRBJ1-4
CDR3 protein: CASSQGVTTNEKLFF
CDR3 DNA: TGTGCCAGCAGCCAAGGGGTGACAACTAATGAAAAACTGTTTTTT

clone size: many
D gene: TRBD2
V gene: TRBV30
J gene: TRBJ2-1
CDR3 protein: CAWSVGGLGGQFF
CDR3 DNA: TGTGCCTGGAGTGTAGGGGGACTAGGGGGGCAGTTCTTC

clone size: few
D gene: NA
V gene: TRBV18
J gene: TRBJ1-1
CDR3 protein: CASSPDGTGGTEAFF
CDR3 DNA: TGTGCCAGCTCACCAGATGGGACGGGGGGCACTGAAGCTTTCTTT

clone size: few
D gene: NA
V gene: TRBV7-9
J gene: TRBJ2-6
CDR3 protein: CASSLSGESASVLTF
CDR3 DNA: TGTGCCAGCAGCTTATCGGGGGAAAGTGCTTCGGTCCTGACTTTC

clone size: many
D gene: NA
V gene: TRBV28
J gene: TRBJ1-1
CDR3 protein: CASSSGQTGDTEAFF
CDR3 DNA: TGTGCCAGCAGTTCCGGACAGACCGGGGACACTGAAGCTTTCTTT

clone size: few
D gene: TRBD1
V gene: TRBV3-1
J gene: TRBJ1-4
CDR3 protein: CASSPGAHQGVGEKLFF
CDR3 DNA: TGTGCCAGCAGCCCGGGGGCCCACCAGGGGGTAGGGGAAAAACTGTTTTTT

clone size: many
D gene: NA
V gene: TRBV11-2
J gene: TRBJ2-5
CDR3 protein: CASSLRNTEEVTQYF
CDR3 DNA: TGTGCCAGCAGCTTAAGGAACACCGAGGAGGTGACCCAGTACTTC

clone size: many
D gene: TRBD2
V gene: TRBV7-3
J gene: TRBJ2-1
CDR3 protein: CASSPTLAGNEQFF
CDR3 DNA: TGTGCCAGCAGCCCCACACTAGCGGGTAATGAGCAGTTCTTC

clone size: NA
D gene: NA
V gene: TRBV20-1
J gene: TRBJ2-2
CDR3 protein: CSAHDGEQGNTGELFF
CDR3 DNA: TGCAGTGCTCACGATGGAGAACAGGGCAACACCGGGGAGCTGTTTTTT

clone size: once
D gene: NA
V gene: TRBV7-6
J gene: TRBJ2-5
CDR3 protein: CASSSLQGPQETQYF
CDR3 DNA: TGTGCCAGCAGCTCTCTACAGGGACCTCAAGAGACCCAGTACTTC

clone size: NA
D gene: NA
V gene: TRBV12-3/TRBV12-4
J gene: TRBJ1-1
CDR3 protein: CASSPRVRAEAFF
CDR3 DNA: TGTGCCAGCAGTCCGCGGGTACGGGCTGAAGCTTTCTTT

clone size: many
D gene: NA
V gene: TRBV7-3
J gene: TRBJ1-2
CDR3 protein: CASSRDEDYGYTF
CDR3 DNA: TGTGCCAGCAGTCGGGACGAAGACTATGGCTACACCTTC

clone size: many
D gene: NA
V gene: TRBV28
J gene: TRBJ1-1
CDR3 protein: CASMAGMNTEAFF
CDR3 DNA: TGTGCCAGCATGGCAGGGATGAACACTGAAGCTTTCTTT

clone size: NA
D gene: TRBD2
V gene: TRBV4-3
J gene: TRBJ2-1
CDR3 protein: CASSQGFKRRTSSSNEQFF
CDR3 DNA: TGCGCCAGCAGCCAAGGATTCAAGAGGAGGACTAGCTCTTCCAATGAGCAGTTCTTC

clone size: many
D gene: NA
V gene: TRBV28
J gene: TRBJ1-5
CDR3 protein: CASRTGPLNQPQHF
CDR3 DNA: TGTGCCAGCAGAACCGGGCCCCTCAATCAGCCCCAGCATTTT

clone size: NA
D gene: TRBD2
V gene: TRBV19
J gene: TRBJ2-1
CDR3 protein: CASSYLGAGAGSSYNEQFF
CDR3 DNA: TGTGCCAGTAGTTATCTCGGAGCGGGAGCGGGCAGCTCCTACAATGAGCAGTTCTTC

clone size: many
D gene: NA
V gene: TRBV5-8
J gene: TRBJ1-1
CDR3 protein: CASSLLRWGTEAFF
CDR3 DNA: TGTGCCAGCAGCTTGTTGCGGTGGGGCACTGAAGCTTTCTTT

clone size: once
D gene: NA
V gene: TRBV5-1
J gene: TRBJ1-2
CDR3 protein: CASSSAGPGPPYGYTF
CDR3 DNA: TGCGCCAGCAGCTCGGCCGGGCCAGGTCCGCCTTATGGCTACACCTTC

clone size: NA
D gene: NA
V gene: TRBV5-1
J gene: TRBJ1-2
CDR3 protein: CASTPGPSNYGYTF
CDR3 DNA: TGCGCCAGCACTCCGGGACCGAGTAACTATGGCTACACCTTC

clone size: many
D gene: NA
V gene: TRBV30
J gene: TRBJ1-2
CDR3 protein: CAWRGTEFGYTF
CDR3 DNA: TGTGCCTGGAGGGGGACGGAATTTGGCTACACCTTC

clone size: few
D gene: NA
V gene: TRBV24-1
J gene: TRBJ2-2
CDR3 protein: CATSDLQSLQQTGELFF
CDR3 DNA: TGTGCCACCAGTGATTTGCAAAGCCTACAGCAGACCGGGGAGCTGTTTTTT

clone size: many
D gene: NA
V gene: TRBV12-3/TRBV12-4
J gene: TRBJ2-1
CDR3 protein: CASSLAGPGNEQFF
CDR3 DNA: TGTGCCAGCAGTTTAGCGGGACCCGGAAATGAGCAGTTCTTC

clone size: NA
D gene: NA
V gene: TRBV6-2/TRBV6-3
J gene: TRBJ2-3
CDR3 protein: CASSYGRESDTQYF
CDR3 DNA: TGTGCCAGCAGTTACGGACGCGAATCAGATACGCAGTATTTT

clone size: many
D gene: TRBD1
V gene: TRBV6-2/TRBV6-3
J gene: TRBJ1-5
CDR3 protein: CASGVDRGLQPQHF
CDR3 DNA: TGTGCCAGCGGTGTGGACAGGGGACTGCAGCCCCAGCATTTT

clone size: NA
D gene: NA
V gene: TRBV4-2
J gene: TRBJ1-5
CDR3 protein: CASSQELWGSNQPQHF
CDR3 DNA: TGTGCCAGCAGCCAAGAGTTATGGGGGAGCAATCAGCCCCAGCATTTT

clone size: few
D gene: NA
V gene: TRBV11-2
J gene: TRBJ2-3
CDR3 protein: CASSLDSSTSTDTQYF
CDR3 DNA: TGTGCCAGCAGCTTAGATTCGTCAACTAGCACAGATACGCAGTATTTT

clone size: few
D gene: NA
V gene: TRBV27
J gene: TRBJ1-2
CDR3 protein: CASSLGPGGERPNYGYTF
CDR3 DNA: TGTGCCAGCAGTTTAGGGCCGGGGGGAGAACGACCTAACTATGGCTACACCTTC

clone size: many
D gene: NA
V gene: TRBV6-1
J gene: TRBJ2-7
CDR3 protein: CASSEYKGHVSYEQYF
CDR3 DNA: TGTGCCAGCAGTGAATATAAGGGGCATGTCTCCTACGAGCAGTACTTC

clone size: NA
D gene: NA
V gene: TRBV3-1
J gene: TRBJ1-6
CDR3 protein: CARGDSPLHF
CDR3 DNA: TGTGCCAGAGGGGATTCACCCCTCCACTTT

clone size: few
D gene: TRBD1
V gene: TRBV2
J gene: TRBJ1-4
CDR3 protein: CASKRQGTTNEKLFF
CDR3 DNA: TGTGCCAGCAAACGACAGGGGACAACTAATGAAAAACTGTTTTTT

clone size: many
D gene: TRBD2
V gene: TRBV12-3/TRBV12-4
J gene: TRBJ2-3
CDR3 protein: CASSFDGRAYTQYF
CDR3 DNA: TGTGCCAGCAGTTTCGACGGGAGGGCCTACACGCAGTATTTT

clone size: many
D gene: NA
V gene: TRBV6-2/TRBV6-3
J gene: TRBJ2-2
CDR3 protein: CASSNPIPSTGELFF
CDR3 DNA: TGTGCCAGCAGCAACCCCATCCCGAGCACCGGGGAGCTGTTTTTT

clone size: many
D gene: TRBD2
V gene: TRBV27
J gene: TRBJ2-1
CDR3 protein: CASSSGPQREAYNEQFF
CDR3 DNA: TGTGCCAGCAGTTCCGGACCCCAGCGGGAGGCCTACAATGAGCAGTTCTTC

clone size: many
D gene: NA
V gene: TRBV6-1
J gene: TRBJ1-5
CDR3 protein: CASSLINQPQHF
CDR3 DNA: TGTGCCAGCAGTCTGATTAATCAGCCCCAGCATTTT

clone size: few
D gene: NA
V gene: TRBV7-2
J gene: TRBJ2-3
CDR3 protein: CASTLLDTQYF
CDR3 DNA: TGTGCCAGCACCCTCCTAGATACGCAGTATTTT

clone size: many
D gene: TRBD1
V gene: TRBV30
J gene: TRBJ1-1
CDR3 protein: CAWSRQGADTEAFF
CDR3 DNA: TGTGCCTGGAGCCGACAGGGAGCGGACACTGAAGCTTTCTTT

clone size: many
D gene: NA
V gene: TRBV28
J gene: TRBJ1-2
CDR3 protein: CASSLSLGGYGYTF
CDR3 DNA: TGTGCCAGCAGTTTATCTCTCGGAGGGTATGGCTACACCTTC

clone size: NA
D gene: NA
V gene: TRBV2
J gene: TRBJ2-5
CDR3 protein: CTSSEAQRYIETQYF
CDR3 DNA: TGTACCAGCAGTGAAGCGCAGAGGTATATAGAGACCCAGTACTTC

clone size: NA
D gene: NA
V gene: TRBV5-5
J gene: TRBJ1-6
CDR3 protein: CASSGRSGNSPLHF
CDR3 DNA: TGTGCCAGCAGCGGAAGGTCGGGGAATTCACCCCTCCACTTT

clone size: many
D gene: TRBD2
V gene: TRBV7-9
J gene: TRBJ2-7
CDR3 protein: CASSLMSLRLAGVIHEQYF
CDR3 DNA: TGTGCCAGCAGCTTAATGTCCCTGCGTCTAGCGGGAGTTATCCACGAGCAGTACTTC